This TCR beta chain was identified during a study of T-cell reconstitution after alpha-beta-depleted transplantation in children. This CDR3 contains 15 residues. Germline V gene data show CDR1 as MDHEN and CDR2 as SYDVKM. Trimming took 5 bases from V and 2 from J, leaving 16 bases between them. Researchers prepared the TCRbeta library using unique molecular identifiers, the study reports. TCRdb used MiXCR to reprocess the PCR reads, holding one entry per CDR3 protein. This sample has some 340,000 distinct CDR3 sequences, with approximately 10% found just once. The sample holds a few counts of this clonotype.

The rearrangement links TRBV28 to TRBJ2-7; D gene uncertain. The sample here was PBMCs from the stem cell graft donor, taken from the stem cell graft. The sequence was collected from a human donor who donated a stem cell graft to a child with acute lymphoblastic leukemia. CDR3 bases: TGTGCCAGCAGTCCCCGAGGCCCTCGGCCCTACGAGCAGTACTTC. Translation gives CASSPRGPRPYEQYF.